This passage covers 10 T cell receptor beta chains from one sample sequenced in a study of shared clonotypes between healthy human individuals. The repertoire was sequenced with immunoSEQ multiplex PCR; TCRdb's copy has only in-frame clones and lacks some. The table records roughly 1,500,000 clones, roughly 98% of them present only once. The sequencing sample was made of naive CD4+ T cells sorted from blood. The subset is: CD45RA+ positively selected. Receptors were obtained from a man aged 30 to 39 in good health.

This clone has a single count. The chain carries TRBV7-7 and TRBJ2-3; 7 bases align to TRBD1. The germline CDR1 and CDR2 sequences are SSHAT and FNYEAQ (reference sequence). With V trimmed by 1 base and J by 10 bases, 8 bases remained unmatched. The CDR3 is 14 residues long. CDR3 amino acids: CASSLETSTGAQYF. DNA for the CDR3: TGTGCCAGCAGCTTAGAGACCTCCACAGGGGCGCAGTATTTT.

The CDR3 is CATSRASSGELFF. In nucleotides, the CDR3 is TGTGCCACCAGCCGAGCCTCGTCAGGGGAGCTGTTTTTT. The V gene is TRBV15, the J gene TRBJ2-2; D is uncertain. Per the germline V gene, CDR1 is LNHNV and CDR2 is YYDKDF (reference sequence). V shed 5 bases and J shed 8 bases, with 12 bases lying between them. The CDR3 covers 13 residues.

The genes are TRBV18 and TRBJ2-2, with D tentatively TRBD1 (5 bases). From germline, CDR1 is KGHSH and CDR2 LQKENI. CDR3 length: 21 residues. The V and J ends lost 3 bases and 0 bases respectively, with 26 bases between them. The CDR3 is CASSPLLGHSFLVANTGELFF. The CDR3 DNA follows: TGTGCCAGCTCACCCCTCCTAGGACATTCGTTCCTTGTCGCGAACACCGGGGAGCTGTTTTTT.

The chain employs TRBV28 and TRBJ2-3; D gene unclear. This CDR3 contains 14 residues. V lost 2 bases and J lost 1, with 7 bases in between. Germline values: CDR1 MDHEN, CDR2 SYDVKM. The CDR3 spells CASSLETRTDTQYF. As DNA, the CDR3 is TGTGCCAGCAGTTTAGAAACCCGCACAGATACGCAGTATTTT.

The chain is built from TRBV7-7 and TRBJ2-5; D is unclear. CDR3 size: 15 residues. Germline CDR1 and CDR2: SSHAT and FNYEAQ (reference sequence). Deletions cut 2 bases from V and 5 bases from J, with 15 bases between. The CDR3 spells CASSLTVGLYETQYF. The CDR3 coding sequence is TGTGCCAGCAGCTTAACAGTTGGGCTTTACGAGACCCAGTACTTC.

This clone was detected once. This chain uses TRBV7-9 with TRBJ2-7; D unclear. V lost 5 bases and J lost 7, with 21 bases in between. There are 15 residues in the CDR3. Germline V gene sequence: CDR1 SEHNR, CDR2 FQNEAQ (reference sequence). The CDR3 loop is CASSRALRAMAEQYF. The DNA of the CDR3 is TGTGCCAGCAGCCGCGCCTTAAGGGCAATGGCGGAGCAGTACTTC.

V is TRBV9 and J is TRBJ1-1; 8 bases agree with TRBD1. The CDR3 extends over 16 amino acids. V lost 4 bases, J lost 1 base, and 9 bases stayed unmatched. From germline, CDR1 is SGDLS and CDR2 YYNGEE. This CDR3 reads CASSLPGQASNTEAFF. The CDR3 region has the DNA TGTGCCAGCAGCTTACCGGGACAGGCATCGAACACTGAAGCTTTCTTT. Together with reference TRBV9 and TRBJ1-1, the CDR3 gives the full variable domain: DSGVTQTPKHLITATGQRVTLRCSPRSGDLSVYWYQQSLDQGLQFLIQYYNGEERAKGNILERFSAQQFPDLHSELNLSSLELGDSALYFCASSLPGQASNTEAFFGQGTRLTVV.

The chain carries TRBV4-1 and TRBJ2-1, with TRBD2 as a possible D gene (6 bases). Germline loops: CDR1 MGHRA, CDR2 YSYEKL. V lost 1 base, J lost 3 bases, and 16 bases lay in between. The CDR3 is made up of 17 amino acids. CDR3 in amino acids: CASSQAGGGGLYNEQFF. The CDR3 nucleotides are TGCGCCAGCAGCCAAGCCGGTGGGGGAGGTCTCTACAATGAGCAGTTCTTC.

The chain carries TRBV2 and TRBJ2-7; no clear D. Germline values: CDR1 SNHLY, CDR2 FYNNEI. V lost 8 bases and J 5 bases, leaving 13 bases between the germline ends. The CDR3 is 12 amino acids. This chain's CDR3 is CASGVGRDEQYF. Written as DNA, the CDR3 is TGTGCCAGCGGAGTTGGACGAGACGAGCAGTACTTC.

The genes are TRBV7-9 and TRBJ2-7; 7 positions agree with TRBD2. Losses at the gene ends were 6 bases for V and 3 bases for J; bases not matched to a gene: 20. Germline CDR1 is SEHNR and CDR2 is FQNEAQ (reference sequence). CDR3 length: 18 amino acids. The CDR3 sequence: CASSNEIQWVGGSYEQYF. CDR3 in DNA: TGTGCCAGCAGTAACGAGATACAGTGGGTCGGCGGGAGCTACGAGCAGTACTTC.